These 26 T cell receptor beta chains were all obtained from the same sample, sequenced in a study of TIL therapy for anti-PD-1-resistant metastatic lung cancer. The time point is: pre-treatment sample, taken before nivolumab and TIL therapy. Sequencing used immunoSEQ v3. This table comes from immunoSEQ multiplex PCR, and its TCRdb copy is limited to in-frame clones, with some not included. The repertoire holds 45,000 to 75,000 clones, with 87% as singletons. Sequencing used blood, obtained at baseline. These receptors were collected from a person aged 25-80 years with non-small cell lung cancer.

The J gene is TRBJ1-5, the V gene TRBV10-3; D gene ambiguous. V was cut by 6 bases and J by 3 bases, with 15 bases left in between. The CDR3 spans 15 residues. The germline V gene has CDR1 ENHRY and CDR2 SYGVKD. CDR3 region: CAISAGEAPNQPQHF. CDR3 bases: TGTGCCATCAGCGCCGGGGAGGCCCCCAATCAGCCCCAGCATTTT.

The CDR3 DNA is TGTGCCAGCTCACCACGGAGTACGCAGGAATACGAGCAGTACTTC. It codes for CASSPRSTQEYEQYF. V is TRBV18 and J is TRBJ2-7, with D hard to call. The CDR3 has 15 amino acids. Germline V lookup: CDR1 KGHSH, CDR2 LQKENI. The ends were cut back, 1 base at V and 4 bases at J, with 14 bases in the middle.

The chain couples TRBV28 to TRBJ1-5; possible D gene TRBD1, 6 bases. The CDR3 spans 14 residues. Trimming stripped 6 bases from V and 7 bases from J, with 16 bases between. CDR1 and CDR2 from the germline V gene are MDHEN and SYDVKM. The CDR3 loop reads CASSSGAFGQPQHF. As DNA, the CDR3 is TGTGCCAGCAGCTCAGGGGCTTTCGGGCAGCCCCAGCATTTT.

This clone occurred a few times. V gene TRBV27 combines with J gene TRBJ1-1, with TRBD1 as a possible D gene (6 bases). The CDR3 consists of 16 residues. Germline V gene data show CDR1 as MNHEY and CDR2 as SMNVEV (reference sequence). Trimming cost V 5 bases and J 1 base, with 17 bases left between them. This CDR3 is CASSPRGAGTNTEAFF. The CDR3 DNA reads as TGTGCCAGCAGTCCTAGGGGGGCAGGTACGAACACTGAAGCTTTCTTT.

The rearrangement links TRBV30 to TRBJ2-1, with D possibly TRBD1 on 5 matching bases. Germline V gene data show CDR1 as GTSNPN and CDR2 as SVGIG (reference sequence). Trimming pared 5 bases from V and 1 base from J, leaving 18 bases between. The CDR3 is made up of 16 amino acids. In DNA form, the CDR3 reads TGTGCCTGGTCCCACCCTCAGGGCAATTCCTACAATGAGCAGTTCTTC. This gives the protein CAWSHPQGNSYNEQFF. The whole variable domain, filled in from reference TRBV30 and TRBJ2-1, reads SQTIHQWPATLVQPVGSPLSLECTVEGTSNPNLYWYRQAAGRGLQLLFYSVGIGQISSEVPQNLSASRPQDRQFILSSKKLLLSDSGFYLCAWSHPQGNSYNEQFFGPGTRLTVL.

This chain uses TRBV3-1 (or the pseudogene TRBV3-2) with TRBJ2-1; 10 bases map to TRBD2. The trim removed 4 bases at V and 7 bases at J, leaving 10 bases unmatched. CDR1 is LGHDT, CDR2 YNNKEL, per germline (reference sequence). The CDR3 is 16 amino acids. The CDR3 region has the DNA TGTGCCAGCAGCCGACTTAGCGGGGGGCCCGGGAATGAGCAGTTCTTC. Residues: CASSRLSGGPGNEQFF.

The CDR3, as DNA: TGTGCCAGCTCACCAGGGGTGGGAGCCCACACTGAAGCTTTCTTT. This gives the protein CASSPGVGAHTEAFF. The chain has TRBV18 and TRBJ1-1; D uncertain. V was pared by 2 bases and J by 3 bases, with 13 bases between. CDR1 is KGHSH and CDR2 is LQKENI in the germline V gene. The CDR3 sequence is 15 residues long.

The CDR3 sequence: CASSCFPGGTNTEAFF. The CDR3 DNA is TGTGCCAGCAGTTGCTTCCCAGGGGGAACGAACACTGAAGCTTTCTTT. This sequence joins TRBV6-5 and TRBJ1-1, with TRBD1 identical over 7 bases. V shed 4 bases and J 1 base; nucleotides not matched to a gene: 9. The germline V gene encodes CDR1 MNHEY and CDR2 SVGAGI. This CDR3 comprises 16 residues.

This clone has just a few counts. This chain joins TRBV21-1 and TRBJ1-2. TRBV21-1 is termed a pseudogene. CDR3 size: 15 residues. The CDR3 loop reads CASSNEGVAEVGYTF. The CDR3 region has the DNA TGTGCCAGCAGCAATGAGGGAGTAGCGGAGGTTGGCTACACCTTC.

This rearrangement joins TRBV3-1 (or the pseudogene TRBV3-2) to TRBJ1-4; D unclear. Per the germline V gene, CDR1 is LGHDT and CDR2 is YNNKEL (reference sequence). Trimming left V 3 bases short and J 7 bases short, with 3 bases between. The CDR3 runs 11 residues. The CDR3 region is CASSHSEKLFF. CDR3 in DNA: TGTGCCAGCAGCCATAGTGAAAAACTGTTTTTT.

This clone occurred a few times. DNA for the CDR3: TGTGCCAGCACCCTTACCCGGGACGCCAATTCACCCCTCCACTTT. This gives the protein CASTLTRDANSPLHF. The gene calls are TRBV6-5 and TRBJ1-6; possible D gene TRBD1, 5 bases. The V end lost 7 bases, the J end lost 7 bases, and 17 bases lay between the germline ends. The CDR3 totals 15 residues. Germline V gene data show CDR1 as MNHEY and CDR2 as SVGAGI.

In its sample, this clone was seen once. The rearrangement uses TRBV5-1 and TRBJ2-3, with D hard to call. Germline assignment: CDR1 SGHRS and CDR2 YFSETQ. The CDR3 is 15 amino acids. Trimming removed 4 bases from V and 3 bases from J, with 15 bases in between. CDR3 in DNA: TGCGCCAGCAGCCTGAATGGCGGTTATACAGATACGCAGTATTTT. This encodes CASSLNGGYTDTQYF.

The rearrangement links TRBV18 to TRBJ1-1, with TRBD1 identical over 11 bases. The CDR3 has 15 amino acids. V shed 6 bases and J 5 bases; nucleotides not matched to a gene: 8. Germline CDR1 is KGHSH and CDR2 is LQKENI. In DNA form, the CDR3 reads TGTGCCAGCTCGACGTCCGGGACAGGGGGGACTGAAGCTTTCTTT. Its translation: CASSTSGTGGTEAFF.

The chain uses TRBV6-5 and TRBJ2-1; 13 nucleotides line up with TRBD2. J lost 7 bases, V lost 4 bases, and 4 bases had no gene match. CDR3 length: 15 amino acids. The V gene's germline CDR1 is MNHEY and CDR2 SVGAGI. CDR3 coding DNA: TGTGCCAGCAGTTTACTAGCGGGAGGGGTGAATGAGCAGTTCTTC. As protein: CASSLLAGGVNEQFF.

CDR3 sequence reads: CASSEGAGSNEKLFF. CDR3 DNA sequence: TGTGCCAGCAGTGAAGGGGCAGGGTCCAATGAAAAACTGTTTTTT. The V and J genes are TRBV6-1 and TRBJ1-4, with D tentatively TRBD1 (5 bases). V was pared by 1 base and J by 5 bases, with 11 bases between. The CDR3 contains 15 residues. Per germline, CDR1 MNHNS and CDR2 SASEGT.

The chain joins TRBV5-1 to TRBJ2-7; the D is unclear. The V and J ends lost 1 base and 5 bases respectively, with 10 bases between them. The CDR3 loop spans 13 amino acids. Germline CDR1 SGHRS, CDR2 YFSETQ. The CDR3 sequence: CASSLSPSDEQYF. The DNA of the CDR3 is TGCGCCAGCAGCTTGTCCCCCTCGGACGAGCAGTACTTC.

This chain links TRBV6-8 with TRBJ1-2; 7 positions agree with TRBD1. Germline V gene data show CDR1 as MNHGY and CDR2 as SAAAGT. CDR3 length: 13 residues. V lost 5 bases to trimming and J lost 4 bases; unmatched junction nucleotides: 4. The CDR3 sequence: CASSPGTVYGYTF. CDR3 DNA: TGTGCCAGCAGTCCCGGGACAGTCTATGGCTACACCTTC.

The chain has TRBV27 and TRBJ1-6; no firm D call. Germline-derived CDR1 and CDR2 are MNHEY and SMNVEV (reference sequence). Trimming left V 5 bases short and J 0 bases short, with 8 bases between. This CDR3 contains 15 residues. The CDR3 coding sequence is TGTGCCAGCAGTACTGGGAGCTCCTATAATTCACCCCTCCACTTT. This codes for CASSTGSSYNSPLHF.

The chain combines TRBV4-1 with TRBJ2-7, with a weak D call TRBD1 (6 bases). This CDR3 region has 13 residues. The V gene's germline CDR1 is MGHRA and CDR2 YSYEKL. V shed 3 bases and J shed 5 bases, with 11 bases lying between them. The CDR3 region has the DNA TGCGCCAGCAGCCAGAAGGGGGAACACGAGCAGTACTTC. Its protein is CASSQKGEHEQYF.

J is TRBJ1-2 and V is TRBV28, with 9 nucleotides matching TRBD1. V trimming: 5 bases; J trimming: 4 bases; junction bases outside the gene matches: 11. The germline gives CDR1 MDHEN, CDR2 SYDVKM. The CDR3 length is 16 residues. In DNA, the CDR3 is TGTGCCAGCAGTACTGAAGACAGGGGGAAGGGCTATGGCTACACCTTC. It yields the protein CASSTEDRGKGYGYTF.

The genes are TRBV4-1 and TRBJ2-5; D is uncertain. The CDR3 extends over 14 amino acids. The germline V gene has CDR1 MGHRA and CDR2 YSYEKL. Trimming pared 1 base from V and 5 bases from J, leaving 11 bases between. CDR3 coding DNA: TGCGCCAGCAGCCAAGTCGACCGGTCGGAGACCCAGTACTTC. This sequence encodes CASSQVDRSETQYF.

The chain joins TRBV4-2 to TRBJ1-2; D is possibly TRBD1 (5 bases). The germline gives CDR1 LGHNA, CDR2 YNFKEQ. CDR3 size: 15 residues. V was pared by 1 base and J by 7 bases, with 16 bases between. The CDR3 loop reads CASSQVVEGLAGYTF. DNA of the CDR3: TGTGCCAGCAGCCAAGTCGTGGAGGGGTTGGCTGGCTACACCTTC.

The chain joins TRBV18 to TRBJ1-1, with D perhaps matching TRBD1 (5 bases). The V end was cut by 3 bases, the J end by 3 bases, with 11 bases between. Per the germline V gene, CDR1 is KGHSH and CDR2 is LQKENI. This CDR3 has 14 amino acids. CDR3: CASSPSGVDTEAFF. The CDR3 coding sequence is TGTGCCAGCTCACCGTCGGGGGTGGACACTGAAGCTTTCTTT.

The gene calls are TRBV2 and TRBJ1-5; 7 bases match TRBD1. The CDR3 has 17 residues. CDR1 is SNHLY and CDR2 is FYNNEI in the germline V gene. The ends lost 8 bases at V and 0 bases at J; junction bases unmatched: 13. The CDR3 nucleotides read TGTGCCAGCCAAAAGGAAGGGACAGCATATAGCAATCAGCCCCAGCATTTT. It is translated as CASQKEGTAYSNQPQHF.

The CDR3 spells CASRPSRTAAGNEQFF. CDR3 coding DNA: TGTGCCAGTAGACCTTCGAGGACGGCGGCGGGCAATGAGCAGTTCTTC. The chain is built from TRBV19 and TRBJ2-1; TRBD2 might be the D (5 bases). The germline V gene has CDR1 LNHDA and CDR2 SQIVND (reference sequence). V was shortened by 6 bases and J by 6 bases, with 21 bases between the two germline ends. The CDR3 has 16 residues.

The V gene is TRBV6-5, the J gene TRBJ1-1, with 7 bases lining up with TRBD1. CDR3 size: 15 residues. Germline CDR1 and CDR2: MNHEY and SVGAGI. The trim removed 1 base at V and 4 bases at J, leaving 6 bases unmatched. CDR3 loop: CASSYFGGGTTEAFF. CDR3 DNA sequence: TGTGCCAGCAGTTACTTTGGAGGGGGCACCACTGAAGCTTTCTTT.